The T cell receptor (beta chain) under discussion was sequenced for a study of cytomegalovirus exposure and HLA in healthy donors. This PCR relied on a set of 60 Vbeta primers and 13 Jbeta primers. TCRdb's table, derived via immunoSEQ multiplex PCR, lists solely in-frame clones and lacks some. This table holds about 170,000 clones, roughly 70% found once. Looked up from germline, CDR1 is MNHNY and CDR2 is SVGAGI (reference sequence). This CDR3 comprises 11 residues. The ends were cut back, 4 bases at V and 5 bases at J, with 5 bases in the middle. Regarding the study as a whole: Reported results showed that the classifier diagnosed cytomegalovirus status with high specificity and sensitivity.

This clone has a handful of counts. Its antigen is as yet unknown. Distinct nucleotide sequences in the sample also encode this CDR3. Specimen: PBMCs. The gene calls are TRBV6-6 and TRBJ2-5, with a possible D match to TRBD2 (5 bases). This clonotype was obtained from a girl under 18 in good health and CMV-seronegative. The CDR3 DNA reads TGTGCCAGCAGTTCGGGGGAGACCCAGTACTTC. It codes for CASSSGETQYF.